This is a list of T cell receptor beta chains from one sample in a study of T cell responses to AZD1222 COVID-19 vaccine. Assay used: immunoSEQ multiplex PCR; TCRdb lists only in-frame clones, some missing. The sample gives 130,000 to 150,000 clones, 70% to 90% of which show up once; more than 13% is in the top ten. Material: peripheral blood, obtained on day 0 of AZD1222 vaccination. All receptors come from an adult in good health. The CDR3 runs from the conserved cysteine through the conserved F or W. A D gene is named only where the DNA matches it firmly. The listing skips clone size in some rows; elsewhere it reads once, few, many or a size class.

D: TRBD1
length: 14
size: NA
J: TRBJ1-2
V: TRBV24-1
DNA: TGTGCCACAAGAGGGACAGACTCCAACTATGGCTACACCTTC
CDR3: CATRGTDSNYGYTF

D: NA
length: 16
size: NA
J: TRBJ1-2
V: TRBV7-4
DNA: TGTGCCAGCAGCTTAGCGCGGGGAATACAGGGAGGGGACTACACCTTC
CDR3: CASSLARGIQGGDYTF

D: NA
length: 14
size: NA
J: TRBJ1-1
V: TRBV18
DNA: TGTGCCAGCTCACCGTCACAGGTACGGACTGAAGCTTTCTTT
CDR3: CASSPSQVRTEAFF

D: NA
length: 14
size: NA
J: TRBJ2-7
V: TRBV19
DNA: TGTGCCAGTAGTATCCAGGGGGGTAGCTCCGAGCAGTACTTC
CDR3: CASSIQGGSSEQYF

D: NA
length: 16
size: NA
J: TRBJ1-4
V: TRBV5-5
DNA: TGTGCCAGCAGCTTGACCGGGGGAGTTCAAAATGAAAAACTGTTTTTT
CDR3: CASSLTGGVQNEKLFF

D: TRBD1
length: 15
size: NA
J: TRBJ1-2
V: TRBV15
DNA: TGTGCCACCAGCAGAGGGACAGGGGGCAACTATGGCTACACCTTC
CDR3: CATSRGTGGNYGYTF

D: NA
length: 14
size: NA
J: TRBJ1-1
V: TRBV5-6
DNA: TGTGCCAGCAGCTTTACCAAGGGGTTTGCTGAAGCTTTCTTT
CDR3: CASSFTKGFAEAFF

D: NA
length: 13
size: NA
J: TRBJ1-1
V: TRBV12-3/TRBV12-4
DNA: TGTGCCAGCAGTTCCTTCCCAGGGACTGAAGCTTTCTTT
CDR3: CASSSFPGTEAFF

D: NA
length: 15
size: NA
J: TRBJ2-7
V: TRBV18
DNA: TGTGCCAGCTCACCAGGGGCAGGGAACCTCTACGAGCAGTACTTC
CDR3: CASSPGAGNLYEQYF

D: NA
length: 16
size: NA
J: TRBJ1-1
V: TRBV9
DNA: TGTGCCAGCAGCCCCGCGGAGACAGATCGTTGGTCTGAAGCTTTCTTT
CDR3: CASSPAETDRWSEAFF

D: NA
length: 13
size: NA
J: TRBJ2-3
V: TRBV7-3
DNA: TGTGCCAGCAGCTTAACACACACAGATACGCAGTATTTT
CDR3: CASSLTHTDTQYF

D: TRBD1
length: 17
size: NA
J: TRBJ1-4
V: TRBV19
DNA: TGTGCCAGTAGTACCCGACAGGGACAATCAACTAATGAAAAACTGTTTTTT
CDR3: CASSTRQGQSTNEKLFF

D: TRBD1
length: 13
size: NA
J: TRBJ2-5
V: TRBV28
DNA: TGTGCCAGCAGCCCGGACAGGGAAGAGACCCAGTACTTC
CDR3: CASSPDREETQYF

D: TRBD2
length: 15
size: NA
J: TRBJ2-5
V: TRBV3-1/TRBV3-2
DNA: TGTGCCAGCAGCCAGGCGCTAGCGGGGCTGGAGACCCAGTACTTC
CDR3: CASSQALAGLETQYF

D: NA
length: 18
size: NA
J: TRBJ1-4
V: TRBV4-2
DNA: TGTGCCAGCAGCCCCAGCTCCACTACAGGACGCCAAGTACTGGAACTGTTTTTT
CDR3: CASSPSSTTGRQVLELFF

D: NA
length: 14
size: NA
J: TRBJ1-2
V: TRBV5-1
DNA: TGCGCCAGCAGCTTGGCCGTAGGGCTGGGTGGCTACACCTTC
CDR3: CASSLAVGLGGYTF

D: NA
length: 14
size: NA
J: TRBJ1-4
V: TRBV20-1
DNA: TGCAGTGCTAGTCTTGGTGGGGGAAATGAAAAACTGTTTTTT
CDR3: CSASLGGGNEKLFF

D: NA
length: 14
size: NA
J: TRBJ1-1
V: TRBV7-9
DNA: TGTGCCAGCACCTTAGCAGGTTGGAACACTGAAGCTTTCTTT
CDR3: CASTLAGWNTEAFF

D: NA
length: 14
size: NA
J: TRBJ1-4
V: TRBV5-1
DNA: TGCGCCAGCAGCTTTGGGGACAAGAATGAAAAACTGTTTTTT
CDR3: CASSFGDKNEKLFF

D: TRBD1
length: 15
size: NA
J: TRBJ1-5
V: TRBV18
DNA: TGTGCCAGCTCACCTGGTACAGGGGGAAATCAGCCCCAGCATTTT
CDR3: CASSPGTGGNQPQHF

D: TRBD1
length: 15
size: NA
J: TRBJ2-5
V: TRBV5-4
DNA: TGTGCCAGCAGCTCCCGTCAGGGGGCAGGGGAGACCCAGTACTTC
CDR3: CASSSRQGAGETQYF

D: NA
length: 15
size: NA
J: TRBJ1-5
V: TRBV11-2
DNA: TGTGCCAGCAGCTTAGGTTCGAGTAGCAATCAGCCCCAGCATTTT
CDR3: CASSLGSSSNQPQHF

D: NA
length: 13
size: NA
J: TRBJ2-3
V: TRBV24-1
DNA: TGTGCCACCAGGGGGGGCGGCACAGATACGCAGTATTTT
CDR3: CATRGGGTDTQYF

D: TRBD1
length: 14
size: few
J: TRBJ2-7
V: TRBV19
DNA: TGTGCCAGTAGTAAGGGGGCCGAACTCTACGAGCAGTACTTC
CDR3: CASSKGAELYEQYF

D: TRBD1
length: 16
size: NA
J: TRBJ1-5
V: TRBV19
DNA: TGTGCCCACAGGAGGGGGCGAGGGACTACGGATCAGCCCCAGCATTTT
CDR3: CAHRRGRGTTDQPQHF

D: NA
length: 13
size: NA
J: TRBJ1-2
V: TRBV7-3
DNA: TGTGCCAGCAGCTTACAGGGCTTCTATGGCTACACCTTC
CDR3: CASSLQGFYGYTF

D: NA
length: 19
size: NA
J: TRBJ2-6
V: TRBV5-1
DNA: TGCGCCAGCAGCTTGAGGTCGGGACGGGGAAGCTCTGGGGCCAACGTCCTGACTTTC
CDR3: CASSLRSGRGSSGANVLTF

D: TRBD1
length: 17
size: once
J: TRBJ1-4
V: TRBV3-1/TRBV3-2
DNA: TGTGCCAGCAGCCAAGATAAGGGGACAGCAACTAATGAAAAACTGTTTTTT
CDR3: CASSQDKGTATNEKLFF

D: NA
length: 11
size: NA
J: TRBJ2-2
V: TRBV4-2
DNA: TGTGCCAGCAGCAACACCGGGGAGCTGTTTTTT
CDR3: CASSNTGELFF

D: TRBD1
length: 13
size: NA
J: TRBJ1-1
V: TRBV2
DNA: TGTGCCAGCAGTCTGGACAGGGAGAGTGAAGCTTTCTTT
CDR3: CASSLDRESEAFF

D: NA
length: 15
size: NA
J: TRBJ1-3
V: TRBV5-1
DNA: TGCGCCAGCACGTTGACGGGCGGTATTGGAAACACCATATATTTT
CDR3: CASTLTGGIGNTIYF

D: NA
length: 14
size: NA
J: TRBJ1-3
V: TRBV6-2/TRBV6-3
DNA: TGTGCCAGCAGTTACTCGACCGTCGGAAACACCATATATTTT
CDR3: CASSYSTVGNTIYF

D: NA
length: 12
size: NA
J: TRBJ1-1
V: TRBV28
DNA: TGTGCCAGCAGGACGGGGGGGCCCGAAGCTTTCTTT
CDR3: CASRTGGPEAFF

D: TRBD1
length: 14
size: NA
J: TRBJ1-1
V: TRBV6-5
DNA: TGTGCCAGCAACAAGGGACAGGCGTATTCTGAAGCTTTCTTT
CDR3: CASNKGQAYSEAFF

D: TRBD1
length: 13
size: NA
J: TRBJ1-2
V: TRBV6-2/TRBV6-3
DNA: TGTGCCAGCAGTCCGACAGGGGCGAGGGGCTACACCTTC
CDR3: CASSPTGARGYTF

D: NA
length: 13
size: NA
J: TRBJ2-7
V: TRBV5-1
DNA: TGCGCCAGCAGCCCCGGGACTCTCTACGAGCAGTACTTC
CDR3: CASSPGTLYEQYF

D: NA
length: 14
size: NA
J: TRBJ1-2
V: TRBV5-6
DNA: TGTGCCAGCAGCTTGGGCGGGCAGAACTATGGCTACACCTTC
CDR3: CASSLGGQNYGYTF

D: NA
length: 13
size: NA
J: TRBJ1-2
V: TRBV6-5
DNA: TGTGCCAGCAGCCCCTCCGGGACGAGAGGCTACACCTTC
CDR3: CASSPSGTRGYTF

D: NA
length: 13
size: NA
J: TRBJ2-1
V: TRBV6-4
DNA: TGTGCCAGCAGTTTGGACCGCGACAATGAGCAGTTCTTC
CDR3: CASSLDRDNEQFF

D: NA
length: 13
size: few
J: TRBJ1-4
V: TRBV20-1
DNA: TGCAGTGCTGGTGACAGAATTAATGAAAAACTGTTTTTT
CDR3: CSAGDRINEKLFF

D: NA
length: 13
size: NA
J: TRBJ1-4
V: TRBV18
DNA: TGTGCCAGCTCACCTGGGTCTGATGAAAAACTGTTTTTT
CDR3: CASSPGSDEKLFF

D: NA
length: 14
size: few
J: TRBJ2-7
V: TRBV6-2/TRBV6-3
DNA: TGTGCCAGCAGCCCCTCAGGACGTTCCTACGAGCAGTACTTC
CDR3: CASSPSGRSYEQYF

D: TRBD1
length: 16
size: NA
J: TRBJ1-5
V: TRBV19
DNA: TGTGCCAGTAGTCCCAGGACAGGGGTTAGCAATCAGCCCCAGCATTTT
CDR3: CASSPRTGVSNQPQHF

D: NA
length: 15
size: NA
J: TRBJ1-3
V: TRBV7-9
DNA: TGTGCCAGCAGAGCAGGGGTAGAAAGAGGAAACACCATATATTTT
CDR3: CASRAGVERGNTIYF

D: NA
length: 15
size: once
J: TRBJ1-6
V: TRBV27
DNA: TGTGCCAGCAGTTCCATGACAGGAGGGAATTCACCCCTCCACTTT
CDR3: CASSSMTGGNSPLHF

D: NA
length: 17
size: NA
J: TRBJ1-4
V: TRBV4-3
DNA: TGCGCCAGCAGCCAAGATTCCAGGGTTGGAACATTCGAAAAACTGTTTTTT
CDR3: CASSQDSRVGTFEKLFF

D: NA
length: 13
size: NA
J: TRBJ1-1
V: TRBV7-9
DNA: TGTGCCAGCAGTCCCAGGGTGAACACTGAAGCTTTCTTT
CDR3: CASSPRVNTEAFF

D: TRBD2
length: 16
size: NA
J: TRBJ2-1
V: TRBV25-1
DNA: TGTGCCAGCAGTGATCCCGTAGCGGGGGCCTACAATGAGCAGTTCTTC
CDR3: CASSDPVAGAYNEQFF

D: NA
length: 13
size: NA
J: TRBJ1-3
V: TRBV29-1
DNA: TGCAGCGGATCGACAGGCCCTGGAAACACCATATATTTT
CDR3: CSGSTGPGNTIYF

D: NA
length: 15
size: NA
J: TRBJ1-6
V: TRBV7-8
DNA: TGTGCCAGCAAGGGGCCGGGACCGGAAAATTCACCCCTCCACTTT
CDR3: CASKGPGPENSPLHF

D: TRBD1
length: 13
size: once
J: TRBJ1-1
V: TRBV3-1/TRBV3-2
DNA: TGTGCCAGTAGGGACAGACAAAACACTGAAGCTTTCTTT
CDR3: CASRDRQNTEAFF